Included here is one T cell receptor (beta chain) sequence, with context. The target antigen is unknown. The entry originates in a study of T cell responses to AZD1222 COVID-19 vaccine. Assay used: immunoSEQ multiplex PCR; TCRdb lists only in-frame clones, some missing. Altogether some 120,000 clones are present, around 90% being singletons, with the ten largest covering about 1.2%. Study results and limitations: Clonal diversity may have been underestimated in mostly white British donors. The study identified only 6 or 7 AZD1222 recipients as seropositive at baseline.

CDR3 size: 15 residues. Germline V gene data show CDR1 as SGHRS and CDR2 as YFSETQ. V lost 2 bases and J lost 2, with 14 bases in between. The chain employs TRBV5-1 and TRBJ2-7; a weak D match, TRBD1 (5 bases). This specimen was peripheral blood, taken on day 0 of AZD1222 vaccination. The sequence came from an adult in good health. The CDR3 loop is CASSFTGPGPYEQYF. The CDR3 region has the DNA TGCGCCAGCAGCTTCACCGGGCCAGGGCCCTACGAGCAGTACTTC.